One and the same sample provided the 21 T cell receptor beta chains below, sequenced in a study of cytomegalovirus exposure and HLA in healthy donors. PCR primers comprised 60 Vbeta and 13 Jbeta primers. Assay: immunoSEQ multiplex PCR; the TCRdb copy retains only in-frame clones and omits some. The sample carries 90,000 to 130,000 clones, more than 65% recorded once. What was sequenced was PBMCs. The receptors shown here come from a man younger than 45 in good health and CMV-seropositive.

The chain is built from TRBV2 and TRBJ1-2; a weak D match, TRBD1 (6 bases). V lost 6 bases and J 4 bases, leaving 12 bases between the germline ends. The CDR3 length is 13 residues. Germline loops: CDR1 SNHLY, CDR2 FYNNEI. Written as DNA, the CDR3 is TGTGCCAGCAGAATACAGGGACGCTATGGCTACACCTTC. It is translated as CASRIQGRYGYTF.

This chain connects TRBV5-1 to TRBJ2-2, with 10 nucleotides matching TRBD1. Per the germline V gene, CDR1 is SGHRS and CDR2 is YFSETQ. After removal of 4 bases from V and 4 bases from J, the junction contained 4 bases not matched to a gene. The CDR3 extends over 15 amino acids. CDR3: CASSRRQGATGELFF. CDR3 coding DNA: TGCGCCAGCAGCCGACGACAGGGGGCCACCGGGGAGCTGTTTTTT.

The chain combines TRBV9 with TRBJ2-5, with 8 nucleotides matching TRBD1. The DNA matches TRBJ2-7 better at its end, which makes the J call doubtful. This CDR3 region has 13 residues. Germline CDR1 reads SGDLS; CDR2 reads YYNGEE. CDR3 coding DNA: TGTGCCAGCAGCCCGACAGGGGCTTACGAGCAGTACTTC. Translation gives CASSPTGAYEQYF.

The chain has TRBV9 and TRBJ2-3; TRBD2 agrees at 9 bases. This CDR3 is 14 amino acids long. The junction had 0 bases not matched to a gene; V was cut back by 0 bases and J by 4 bases. Germline-derived CDR1 and CDR2 are SGDLS and YYNGEE. The CDR3 nucleotides read TGTGCCAGCAGCGTAGGGACTAGCGCAGATACGCAGTATTTT. It specifies CASSVGTSADTQYF.

The chain employs TRBV30 and TRBJ2-7; possibly TRBD1 for D (6 bases). CDR1 and CDR2 (germline): GTSNPN, SVGIG (reference sequence). The V and J ends lost 0 bases and 6 bases respectively, with 12 bases between them. The CDR3 totals 13 residues. The CDR3 protein is CAWSVTGLGEQYF. CDR3 bases: TGTGCCTGGAGTGTTACAGGGTTGGGCGAGCAGTACTTC.

CDR3 in amino acids: CASSQPTSGPLDTQYF. The CDR3 DNA is TGCGCCAGCAGCCAGCCTACTAGCGGGCCGCTAGATACGCAGTATTTT. The genes are TRBV4-1 and TRBJ2-3, with 9 bases aligning to TRBD2. Trimming at V came to 3 bases and at J to 5 bases, leaving 9 bases not matched to a gene. The length of the CDR3 is 16 residues. Germline CDR1 MGHRA, CDR2 YSYEKL.

In DNA form, the CDR3 reads TGTGCCAGCACATCCCCGGCTAGCGGGGGAAACAATGAGCAGTTCTTC. It yields the protein CASTSPASGGNNEQFF. The chain combines TRBV25-1 with TRBJ2-1, with 10 bases lining up with TRBD2. V trimming: 7 bases; J trimming: 5 bases; junction bases outside the gene matches: 11. CDR3 length equals 16 residues. Per the germline V gene, CDR1 is MGHDK and CDR2 is SYGVNS.

This clone was seen more than once but under ten times. The rearrangement uses TRBV10-3 and TRBJ2-2; a possible D gene is TRBD1 (6 bases). The germline V gene encodes CDR1 ENHRY and CDR2 SYGVKD. This CDR3 has 13 amino acids. The V end was cut by 8 bases, the J end by 7 bases, with 14 bases between. CDR3 residues: CAISDAQGGELFF. The CDR3, as DNA: TGTGCCATCTCGGACGCACAGGGCGGGGAGCTGTTTTTT.

The chain is built from TRBV7-9 and TRBJ2-3, with TRBD1 matching 9 bases. CDR3 length equals 12 residues. J lost 10 bases, V lost 3 bases, and 2 bases had no gene match. The germline gives CDR1 SEHNR, CDR2 FQNEAQ (reference sequence). Here the CDR3 reads CASSFRDRAQYF. The CDR3, as DNA: TGTGCCAGCAGCTTCCGGGACAGGGCGCAGTATTTT.

The genes are TRBV15 and TRBJ2-7; 9 nucleotides agree with TRBD1. Germline values: CDR1 LNHNV, CDR2 YYDKDF (reference sequence). This CDR3 spans 16 amino acids. V lost 3 bases to trimming and J lost 4 bases; unmatched junction nucleotides: 10. This CDR3 is CATSSRQGEYSYEQYF. The CDR3 nucleotides read TGTGCCACCAGCAGTCGACAGGGGGAGTATTCGTACGAGCAGTACTTC.

The chain recombines TRBV7-6 with TRBJ2-1; no clear D gene. Germline-derived CDR1 and CDR2 are SGHVS and FNYEAQ. The CDR3 loop spans 15 amino acids. V shed 5 bases and J shed 0 bases, with 11 bases lying between them. The CDR3 is CASSLQSFSYNEQFF. The CDR3 bases are TGTGCCAGCAGCCTACAGAGTTTCTCCTACAATGAGCAGTTCTTC.

CDR3 residues: CASSERAPKETQYF. In nucleotides, the CDR3 is TGTGCCAGCAGTGAAAGAGCCCCGAAAGAGACCCAGTACTTC. The chain has TRBV6-1 and TRBJ2-5, with D uncertain. Per germline, CDR1 MNHNS and CDR2 SASEGT. The CDR3 length is 14 residues. V lost 2 bases and J lost 3, with 10 bases in between.

The V and J genes are TRBV6-6 and TRBJ2-5; TRBD2 agrees at 8 bases. V lost 4 bases to trimming and J lost 6 bases; unmatched junction nucleotides: 10. The CDR3 totals 15 residues. Germline values: CDR1 MNHNY, CDR2 SVGAGI (reference sequence). The CDR3, as DNA: TGTGCCAGCAGTTCGGGGGGGGCGGAGAAGCAGACCCAGTACTTC. Encoded protein: CASSSGGAEKQTQYF.

This clone was seen just once. This chain joins TRBV5-5 and TRBJ1-2, with 9 nucleotides matching TRBD1. There are 15 residues in the CDR3. The V gene's germline CDR1 is SGHKS and CDR2 YYEKEE (reference sequence). Trimming took 3 bases from V and 1 from J; bases not matched to a gene: 4. CDR3 loop: CASSSGTGNNYGYTF. CDR3 coding DNA: TGTGCCAGCAGCTCAGGGACAGGGAATAACTATGGCTACACCTTC.

The rearrangement uses TRBV25-1 and TRBJ1-4, with 7 bases aligning to TRBD1. In germline, CDR1 is MGHDK, CDR2 SYGVNS. This CDR3 comprises 17 residues. Trimming at V came to 1 base and at J to 0 bases, leaving 5 bases not matched to a gene. The CDR3 spells CASSESGQASTNEKLFF. The DNA for the CDR3 is TGTGCCAGCAGTGAATCCGGACAGGCTTCAACTAATGAAAAACTGTTTTTT.

This clone has a single count. The chain carries TRBV30 and TRBJ1-1, with a tentative D call TRBD1 (5 bases). Germline assignment: CDR1 GTSNPN and CDR2 SVGIG (reference sequence). Trimming took off 0 bases at V and 4 bases at J, with 9 bases between the two ends. This CDR3 contains 13 residues. Written as DNA, the CDR3 is TGTGCCTGGAGTGTAGGGGTGGGCACTGAAGCTTTCTTT. This codes for CAWSVGVGTEAFF.

This clone was seen just once. The genes are TRBV4-3 and TRBJ2-5, with TRBD2 as a possible D gene (5 bases). CDR1 is LGHNA and CDR2 is YSLEER in the germline V gene. Trimming took off 1 base at V and 3 bases at J, with 12 bases between the two ends. This CDR3 has 15 residues. CDR3 loop: CASSQGTGSEETQYF. Here the CDR3 DNA reads TGCGCCAGCAGCCAAGGTACGGGGTCAGAAGAGACCCAGTACTTC.

V and J are TRBV29-1 and TRBJ1-5, with D tentatively TRBD1 (5 bases). This CDR3 has 12 residues. V was pared by 6 bases and J by 9 bases, with 15 bases between. Germline loops: CDR1 SQVTM, CDR2 ANQGSEA. CDR3 sequence: CSVWRGTRPQHF. CDR3 nucleotide sequence: TGCAGCGTATGGCGGGGGACCCGGCCCCAGCATTTT.

The CDR3, as DNA: TGTGCCAGCAGCCCGTCAAGGGGGCCTGAAGCTTTCTTT. It is translated as CASSPSRGPEAFF. The genes are TRBV11-2 and TRBJ1-1; 7 bases map to TRBD1. The J segment lost 6 bases and the V segment lost 5 bases, leaving 6 bases of the junction unmatched. CDR1 SGHAT and CDR2 FQNNGV come from the germline V gene. The CDR3 contains 13 residues.

The chain employs TRBV7-2 and TRBJ2-2, with 16 nucleotides matching TRBD2. CDR3 size: 18 residues. The germline CDR1 and CDR2 sequences are SGHTA and FQGNSA. The V segment lost 3 bases and the J segment 5 bases; nucleotides outside the gene matches: 6. In DNA form, the CDR3 reads TGTGCCAGCAGCTTCCCGGGACTAGCGGGGGGGCTGACCGGGGAGCTGTTTTTT. It codes for CASSFPGLAGGLTGELFF. Full variable domain (rest looked up from reference TRBV7-2 and TRBJ2-2): GAGVSQSPSNKVTEKGKDVELRCDPISGHTALYWYRQSLGQGLEFLIYFQGNSAPDKSGLPSDRFSAERTGGSVSTLTIQRTQQEDSAVYLCASSFPGLAGGLTGELFFGEGSRLTVL.

This clone was counted a few times. V gene TRBV29-1 combines with J gene TRBJ1-1; 9 nucleotides match TRBD1. Trimming cost V 6 bases and J 4 bases; bases outside gene matches: 12. The CDR3 has 15 residues. In germline, CDR1 is SQVTM, CDR2 ANQGSEA. CDR3 residues: CSVAPKRDRATEAFF. The CDR3 DNA reads as TGCAGCGTAGCCCCTAAGCGGGACAGGGCCACTGAAGCTTTCTTT.